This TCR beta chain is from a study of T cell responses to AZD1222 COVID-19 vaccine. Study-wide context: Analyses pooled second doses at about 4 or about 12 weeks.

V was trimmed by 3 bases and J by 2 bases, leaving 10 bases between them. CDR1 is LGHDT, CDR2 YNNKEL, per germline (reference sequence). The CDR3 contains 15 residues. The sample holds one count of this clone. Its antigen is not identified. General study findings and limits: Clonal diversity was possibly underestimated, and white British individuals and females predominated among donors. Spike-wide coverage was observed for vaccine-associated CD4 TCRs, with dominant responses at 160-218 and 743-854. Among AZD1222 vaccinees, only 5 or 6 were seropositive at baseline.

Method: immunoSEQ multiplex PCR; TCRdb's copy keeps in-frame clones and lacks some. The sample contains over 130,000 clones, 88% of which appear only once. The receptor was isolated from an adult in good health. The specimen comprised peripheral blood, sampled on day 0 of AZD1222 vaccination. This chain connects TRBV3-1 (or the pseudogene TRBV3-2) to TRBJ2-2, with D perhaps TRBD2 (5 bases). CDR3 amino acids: CASSQQRRNTGELFF. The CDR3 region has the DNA TGTGCCAGCAGCCAGCAGCGGAGAAACACCGGGGAGCTGTTTTTT.